This is a list of T cell receptor beta chains from one sample in a study of blood T cell repertoires in COVID-19. Repertoires were generated with immunoSEQ multiplex PCR, while TCRdb's copy carries only in-frame clones and drops some. Among approximately 320,000 clones, under 95% were seen once, and the ten largest hold 2% to 3%. Specimen: PBMCs or T cells enriched from blood (not recorded which). The receptors here all came from a man in his 60s who had recovered from COVID-19. CDR3s include the opening cysteine and the closing phenylalanine or tryptophan. The D gene is left open where the match is weak. Some rows mark clone size as missing; the rest say once, few, many or name a class of expanded clone.

v_gene,d_gene,abundance,j_gene,CDR3aa,CDR3nt
TRBV7-3,.,.,TRBJ2-5,CASSFRPGETQYF,TGTGCCAGCAGCTTCCGTCCGGGGGAGACCCAGTACTTC
TRBV18,.,once,TRBJ1-3,CASSPGTLGNTIYF,TGTGCCAGCTCACCCGGGACACTCGGAAACACCATATATTTT
TRBV27,TRBD1,.,TRBJ2-7,CASSFPGQGASEQYF,TGTGCCAGCAGTTTTCCGGGACAGGGGGCTTCCGAGCAGTACTTC
TRBV6-5,TRBD2,.,TRBJ2-5,CASGGLVAVLGTQYF,TGTGCCAGCGGGGGACTAGTTGCGGTTCTTGGTACCCAGTACTTC
TRBV12-3/TRBV12-4,.,.,TRBJ1-6,CASRPTAGSPLHF,TGTGCCAGCAGACCAACGGCGGGGTCACCCCTCCACTTT
TRBV5-1,TRBD1,.,TRBJ1-4,CASSLAPTGGSEKLFF,TGCGCCAGCAGCTTGGCACCCACAGGGGGGTCGGAAAAACTGTTTTTT
TRBV20-1,.,.,TRBJ1-2,CSLPYGYGYTF,TGCAGCCTCCCGTACGGCTATGGCTACACCTTC
TRBV7-9,.,once,TRBJ1-4,CASSAQGSRNEKLFF,TGTGCCAGCAGCGCCCAGGGGTCGAGGAATGAAAAACTGTTTTTT
TRBV6-1,TRBD1,.,TRBJ2-2,CASSEGDRTTGELFF,TGTGCCAGCAGTGAAGGGGACAGGACCACCGGGGAGCTGTTTTTT
TRBV11-3,.,once,TRBJ2-7,CASSLLADSYEQYF,TGTGCCAGCAGCTTACTGGCTGACTCCTACGAGCAGTACTTC
TRBV24-1,TRBD1,.,TRBJ1-2,CATSDSGQGPGYTF,TGTGCCACCAGTGACTCAGGACAGGGACCGGGCTACACCTTC
TRBV27,.,once,TRBJ1-1,CASTRGGSITEAFF,TGTGCCAGCACCCGTGGGGGGTCGATCACTGAAGCTTTCTTT
TRBV7-2,.,.,TRBJ1-5,CASSPSRDNQPQHF,TGTGCCAGCAGCCCAAGCAGGGACAATCAGCCCCAGCATTTT
TRBV3-1/TRBV3-2,TRBD1,.,TRBJ2-5,CASSQRTGQETQYF,TGTGCCAGCAGCCAACGGACAGGGCAAGAGACCCAGTACTTC
TRBV7-8,TRBD1,.,TRBJ1-1,CASSFLAGQENTEAFF,TGTGCCAGCAGCTTTCTAGCGGGACAGGAGAACACTGAAGCTTTCTTT
TRBV4-2,TRBD2,.,TRBJ2-7,CASSQAGTSGVYEQYF,TGTGCCAGCAGCCAAGCCGGGACTAGCGGGGTCTACGAGCAGTACTTC
TRBV30,TRBD1,few,TRBJ2-2,CAWIGQGYIGELFF,TGTGCCTGGATCGGACAGGGTTATATCGGGGAGCTGTTTTTT
TRBV2,.,.,TRBJ1-1,CASSDWRNTEAFF,TGTGCCAGCAGTGACTGGAGGAACACTGAAGCTTTCTTT
TRBV29-1,TRBD1,.,TRBJ1-3,CSVGTGSANTIYF,TGCAGCGTTGGGACAGGGTCGGCAAACACCATATATTTT
TRBV11-2,TRBD2,.,TRBJ2-5,CASNAEVGLAGGRETQYF,TGTGCCAGCAACGCAGAGGTTGGACTAGCGGGGGGGAGGGAGACCCAGTACTTC
TRBV6-6,TRBD2,.,TRBJ2-3,CATQGLVRESTDTQYF,TGTGCCACCCAAGGACTAGTCAGGGAAAGCACAGATACGCAGTATTTT
TRBV5-6,TRBD1,.,TRBJ2-7,CASSLALGQNYEQYF,TGTGCCAGCAGCTTGGCCTTGGGACAGAACTACGAGCAGTACTTC
TRBV9,TRBD2,few,TRBJ2-1,CASTPSGRSNNEQFF,TGTGCCAGCACCCCCAGCGGGAGGTCCAACAATGAGCAGTTCTTC
TRBV6-1,.,.,TRBJ2-7,CASSEARYEQYF,TGTGCCAGCAGTGAAGCGCGCTACGAGCAGTACTTC
TRBV5-1,TRBD2,.,TRBJ2-7,CASSFSGGGREQYF,TGCGCCAGCAGCTTCAGCGGGGGGGGCAGAGAGCAGTACTTC
TRBV4-1,.,.,TRBJ2-1,CASSQDFPSSYNEQFF,TGCGCCAGCAGCCAAGATTTCCCGAGCTCCTACAATGAGCAGTTCTTC
TRBV6-2/TRBV6-3,.,.,TRBJ2-3,CASSHGKRVTDTQYF,TGTGCCAGCAGCCACGGGAAGCGAGTCACAGATACGCAGTATTTT
TRBV7-8,TRBD1,.,TRBJ1-2,CASSPDRNYGYTF,TGTGCCAGCAGCCCGGACAGGAACTATGGCTACACCTTC
TRBV30,.,.,TRBJ1-6,CAWSASVNSPLHF,TGTGCCTGGAGTGCCTCAGTAAATTCACCCCTCCACTTT
TRBV9,.,.,TRBJ1-2,CASSAVGAGWDYGYTF,TGTGCCAGCAGCGCAGTAGGTGCAGGGTGGGACTATGGCTACACCTTC
TRBV6-5,.,.,TRBJ2-3,CASSNTGLDTQYF,TGTGCCAGCAGTAACACAGGGTTAGATACGCAGTATTTT
TRBV29-1,.,.,TRBJ1-1,CSAEGVLTTRMNTEAFF,TGCAGCGCCGAGGGGGTTCTCACTACCCGCATGAACACTGAAGCTTTCTTT
TRBV18,TRBD1,.,TRBJ1-1,CASSPAGQGTEAFF,TGTGCCAGCTCACCGGCCGGACAGGGCACTGAAGCTTTCTTT
TRBV27,TRBD1,.,TRBJ1-2,CASSSTTGTGGRSVYGYTF,TGTGCCAGCAGTTCAACGACCGGGACAGGGGGCCGAAGTGTCTATGGCTACACCTTC
TRBV5-1,.,.,TRBJ2-2,CASSNPSSLVSGELFF,TGCGCCAGCAGCAACCCTAGCAGCCTTGTTTCCGGGGAGCTGTTTTTT
TRBV2,.,.,TRBJ2-7,CASRGPTYEQYF,TGTGCCAGCAGGGGGCCTACCTACGAGCAGTACTTC
TRBV4-3,.,.,TRBJ1-5,CASSQSLNQPQHF,TGCGCCAGCAGCCAGAGCCTTAATCAGCCCCAGCATTTT